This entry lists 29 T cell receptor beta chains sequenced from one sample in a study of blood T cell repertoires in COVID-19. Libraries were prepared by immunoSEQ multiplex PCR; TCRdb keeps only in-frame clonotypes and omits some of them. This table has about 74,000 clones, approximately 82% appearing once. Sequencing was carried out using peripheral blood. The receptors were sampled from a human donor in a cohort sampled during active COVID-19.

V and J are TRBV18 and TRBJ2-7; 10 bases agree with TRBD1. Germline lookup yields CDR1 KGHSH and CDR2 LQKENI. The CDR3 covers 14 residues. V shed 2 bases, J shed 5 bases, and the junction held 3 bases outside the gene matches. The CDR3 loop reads CASSPTGTGDEQYF. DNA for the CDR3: TGTGCCAGCTCACCAACCGGGACAGGGGACGAGCAGTACTTC.

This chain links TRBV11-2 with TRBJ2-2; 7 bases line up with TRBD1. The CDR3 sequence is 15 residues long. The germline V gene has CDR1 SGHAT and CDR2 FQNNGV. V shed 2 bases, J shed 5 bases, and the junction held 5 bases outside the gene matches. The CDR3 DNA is TGTGCCAGCAGCTTAAACCCAGGGGGAACCGGGGAGCTGTTTTTT. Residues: CASSLNPGGTGELFF. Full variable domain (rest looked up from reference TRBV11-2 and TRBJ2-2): EAGVAQSPRYKIIEKRQSVAFWCNPISGHATLYWYQQILGQGPKLLIQFQNNGVVDDSQLPKDRFSAERLKGVDSTLKIQPAKLEDSAVYLCASSLNPGGTGELFFGEGSRLTVL.

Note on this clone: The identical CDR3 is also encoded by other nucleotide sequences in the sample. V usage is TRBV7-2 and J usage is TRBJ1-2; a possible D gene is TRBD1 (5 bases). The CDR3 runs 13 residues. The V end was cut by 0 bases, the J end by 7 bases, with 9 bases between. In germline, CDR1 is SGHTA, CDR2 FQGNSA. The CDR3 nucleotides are TGTGCCAGCAGCTTAGCCCAGGGAAGTGGCTACACCTTC. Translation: CASSLAQGSGYTF.

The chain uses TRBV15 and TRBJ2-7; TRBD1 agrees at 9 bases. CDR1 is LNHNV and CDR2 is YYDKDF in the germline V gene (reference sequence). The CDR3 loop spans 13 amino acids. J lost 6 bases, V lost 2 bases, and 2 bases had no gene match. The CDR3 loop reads CATSRKGQGEQYF. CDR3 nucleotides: TGTGCCACCAGCAGAAAGGGACAGGGCGAGCAGTACTTC. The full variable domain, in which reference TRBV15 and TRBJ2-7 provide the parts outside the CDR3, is DAMVIQNPRYQVTQFGKPVTLSCSQTLNHNVMYWYQQKSSQAPKLLFHYYDKDFNNEADTPDNFQSRRPNTSFCFLDIRSPGLGDTAMYLCATSRKGQGEQYFGPGTRLTVT.

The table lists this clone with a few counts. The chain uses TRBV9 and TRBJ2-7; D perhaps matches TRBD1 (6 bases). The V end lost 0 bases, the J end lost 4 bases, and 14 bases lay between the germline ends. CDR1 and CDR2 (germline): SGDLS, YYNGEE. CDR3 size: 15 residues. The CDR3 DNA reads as TGTGCCAGCAGCGTAGGAACGGGACAAGAATACGAGCAGTACTTC. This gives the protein CASSVGTGQEYEQYF. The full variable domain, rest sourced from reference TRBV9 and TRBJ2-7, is DSGVTQTPKHLITATGQRVTLRCSPRSGDLSVYWYQQSLDQGLQFLIQYYNGEERAKGNILERFSAQQFPDLHSELNLSSLELGDSALYFCASSVGTGQEYEQYFGPGTRLTVT.

CDR3 loop: CASSVGGGEGPAFF. The CDR3 DNA is TGTGCCAGCAGCGTAGGCGGGGGCGAGGGTCCGGCTTTCTTT. The chain has TRBV9 and TRBJ1-1, with a possible D match to TRBD1 (6 bases). The CDR3 has 14 residues. In germline, CDR1 is SGDLS, CDR2 YYNGEE. Trimming removed 0 bases at V and 11 bases at J, with 17 bases between.

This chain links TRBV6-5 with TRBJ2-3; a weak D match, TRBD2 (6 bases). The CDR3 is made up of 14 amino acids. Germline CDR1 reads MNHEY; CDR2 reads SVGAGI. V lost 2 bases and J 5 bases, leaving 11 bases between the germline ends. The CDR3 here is CASSYSGRGDTQYF. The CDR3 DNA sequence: TGTGCCAGCAGTTACAGCGGGCGCGGAGATACGCAGTATTTT.

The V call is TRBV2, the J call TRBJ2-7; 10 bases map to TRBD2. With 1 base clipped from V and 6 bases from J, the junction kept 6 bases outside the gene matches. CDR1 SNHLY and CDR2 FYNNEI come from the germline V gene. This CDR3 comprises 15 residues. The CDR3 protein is CASSEDPGTSAEQYF. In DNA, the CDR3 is TGTGCCAGCAGTGAAGATCCCGGGACTAGCGCCGAGCAGTACTTC.

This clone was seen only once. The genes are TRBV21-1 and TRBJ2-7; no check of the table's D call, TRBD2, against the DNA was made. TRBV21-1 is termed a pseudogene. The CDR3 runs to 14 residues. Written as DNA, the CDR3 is TGTGCCAGCAGCAAAGTTAGCGGGGCCCACGAGCAGTACTTC. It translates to CASSKVSGAHEQYF.

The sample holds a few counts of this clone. The CDR3, as DNA: TGTGCCAGCAGTTACCCGGGACAGGGTTACGAGCAGTACTTC. Protein sequence: CASSYPGQGYEQYF. The chain employs TRBV6-5 and TRBJ2-7; 9 bases align to TRBD1. Trimming at V came to 2 bases and at J to 4 bases, leaving 3 bases not matched to a gene. Germline V lookup: CDR1 MNHEY, CDR2 SVGAGI. The CDR3 loop spans 14 amino acids.

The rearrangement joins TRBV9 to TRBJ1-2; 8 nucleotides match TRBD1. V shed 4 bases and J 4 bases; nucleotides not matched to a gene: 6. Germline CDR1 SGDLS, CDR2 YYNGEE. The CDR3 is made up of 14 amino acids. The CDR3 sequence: CASSTGQGVYGYTF. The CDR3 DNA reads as TGTGCCAGCAGCACAGGACAGGGAGTCTATGGCTACACCTTC.

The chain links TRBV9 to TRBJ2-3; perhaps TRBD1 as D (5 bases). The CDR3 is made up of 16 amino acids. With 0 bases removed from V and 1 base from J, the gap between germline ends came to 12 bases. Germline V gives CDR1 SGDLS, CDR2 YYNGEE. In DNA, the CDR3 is TGTGCCAGCAGCGTAGCATCAGGGCTACGCACAGATACGCAGTATTTT. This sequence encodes CASSVASGLRTDTQYF.

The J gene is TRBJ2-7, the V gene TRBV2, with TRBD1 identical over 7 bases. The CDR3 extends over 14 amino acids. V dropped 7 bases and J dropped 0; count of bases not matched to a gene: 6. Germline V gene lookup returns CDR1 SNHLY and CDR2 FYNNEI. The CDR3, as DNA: TGTGCCAGCATACAGGGGTCGACCTCCTACGAGCAGTACTTC. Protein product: CASIQGSTSYEQYF.

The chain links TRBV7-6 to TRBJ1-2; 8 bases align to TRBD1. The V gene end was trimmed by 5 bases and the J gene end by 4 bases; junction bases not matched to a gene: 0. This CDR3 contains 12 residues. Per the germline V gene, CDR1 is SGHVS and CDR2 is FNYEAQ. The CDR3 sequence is CASSDRGYGYTF. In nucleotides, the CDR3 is TGTGCCAGCAGCGACAGGGGCTATGGCTACACCTTC. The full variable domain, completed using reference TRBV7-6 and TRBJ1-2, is GAGVSQSPRYKVTKRGQDVALRCDPISGHVSLYWYRQALGQGPEFLTYFNYEAQQDKSGLPNDRFSAERPEGSISTLTIQRTEQRDSAMYRCASSDRGYGYTFGSGTRLTVV.

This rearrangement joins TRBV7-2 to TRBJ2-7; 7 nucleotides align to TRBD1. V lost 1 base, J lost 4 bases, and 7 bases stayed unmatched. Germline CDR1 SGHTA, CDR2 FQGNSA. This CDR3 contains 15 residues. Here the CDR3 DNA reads TGTGCCAGCAGCTTAGTGTACGGGACAGCATACGAGCAGTACTTC. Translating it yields CASSLVYGTAYEQYF.

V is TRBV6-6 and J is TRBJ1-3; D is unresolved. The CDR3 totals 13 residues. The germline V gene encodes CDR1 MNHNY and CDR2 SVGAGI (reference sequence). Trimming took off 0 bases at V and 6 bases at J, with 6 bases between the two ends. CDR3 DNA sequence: TGTGCCAGCAGTTACTCCGGGGAAAACACCATATATTTT. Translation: CASSYSGENTIYF.

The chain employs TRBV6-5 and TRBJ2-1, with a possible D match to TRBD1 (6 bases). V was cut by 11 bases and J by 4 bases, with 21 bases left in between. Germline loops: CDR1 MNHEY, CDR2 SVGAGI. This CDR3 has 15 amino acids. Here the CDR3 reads CAGQGGWGLYNEQFF. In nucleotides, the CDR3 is TGTGCCGGCCAAGGGGGATGGGGATTATACAATGAGCAGTTCTTC.

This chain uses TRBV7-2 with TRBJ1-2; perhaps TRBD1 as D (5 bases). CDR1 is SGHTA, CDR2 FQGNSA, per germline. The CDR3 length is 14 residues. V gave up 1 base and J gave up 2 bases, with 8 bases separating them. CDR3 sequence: CASSLDRLNYGYTF. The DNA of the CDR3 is TGTGCCAGCAGCTTAGACAGGTTGAACTATGGCTACACCTTC.

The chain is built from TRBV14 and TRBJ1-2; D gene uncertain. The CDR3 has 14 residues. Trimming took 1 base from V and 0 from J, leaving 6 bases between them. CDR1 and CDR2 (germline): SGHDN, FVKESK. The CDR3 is CASSQVPANYGYTF. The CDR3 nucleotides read TGTGCCAGCAGCCAAGTCCCCGCTAACTATGGCTACACCTTC.

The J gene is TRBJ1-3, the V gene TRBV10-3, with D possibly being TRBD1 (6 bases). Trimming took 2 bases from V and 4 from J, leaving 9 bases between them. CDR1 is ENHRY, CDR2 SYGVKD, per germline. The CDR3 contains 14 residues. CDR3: CAISEIQGGNTIYF. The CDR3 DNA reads TGTGCCATCAGTGAGATACAGGGAGGAAACACCATATATTTT.

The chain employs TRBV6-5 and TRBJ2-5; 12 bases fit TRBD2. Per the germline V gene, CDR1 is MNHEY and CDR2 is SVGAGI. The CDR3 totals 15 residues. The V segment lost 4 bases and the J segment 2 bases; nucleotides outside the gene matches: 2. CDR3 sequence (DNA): TGTGCCAGCAGTTCACTAGCGGGGGGTCAAGAGACCCAGTACTTC. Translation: CASSSLAGGQETQYF.

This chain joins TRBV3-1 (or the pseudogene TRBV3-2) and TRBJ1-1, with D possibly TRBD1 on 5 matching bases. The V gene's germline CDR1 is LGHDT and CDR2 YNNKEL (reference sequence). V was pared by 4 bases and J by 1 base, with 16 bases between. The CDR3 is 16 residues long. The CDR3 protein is CASSPYNRMENTEAFF. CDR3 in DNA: TGTGCCAGCAGCCCGTACAACAGGATGGAGAACACTGAAGCTTTCTTT.

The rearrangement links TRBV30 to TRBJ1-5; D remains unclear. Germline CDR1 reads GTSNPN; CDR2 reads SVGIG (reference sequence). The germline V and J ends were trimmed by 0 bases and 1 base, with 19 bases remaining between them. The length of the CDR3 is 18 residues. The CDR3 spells CAWSVGYTQTISNQPQHF. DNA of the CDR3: TGTGCCTGGAGTGTTGGTTACACACAGACGATAAGCAATCAGCCCCAGCATTTT.

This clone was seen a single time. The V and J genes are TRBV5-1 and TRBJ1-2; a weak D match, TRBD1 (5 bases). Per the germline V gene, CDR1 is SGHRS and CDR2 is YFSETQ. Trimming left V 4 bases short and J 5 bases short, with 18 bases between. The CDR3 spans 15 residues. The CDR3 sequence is CASSPTDSDTYGYTF. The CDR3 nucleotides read TGCGCCAGCAGCCCTACCGACAGCGATACTTATGGCTACACCTTC. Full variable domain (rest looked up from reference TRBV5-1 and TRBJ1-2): KAGVTQTPRYLIKTRGQQVTLSCSPISGHRSVSWYQQTPGQGLQFLFEYFSETQRNKGNFPGRFSGRQFSNSRSEMNVSTLELGDSALYLCASSPTDSDTYGYTFGSGTRLTVV.

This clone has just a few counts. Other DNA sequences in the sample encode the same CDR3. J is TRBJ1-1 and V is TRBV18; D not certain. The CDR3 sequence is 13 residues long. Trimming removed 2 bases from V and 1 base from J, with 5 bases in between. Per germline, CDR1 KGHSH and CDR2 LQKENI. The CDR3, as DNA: TGTGCCAGCTCACCATCGGGGAACACTGAAGCTTTCTTT. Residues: CASSPSGNTEAFF.

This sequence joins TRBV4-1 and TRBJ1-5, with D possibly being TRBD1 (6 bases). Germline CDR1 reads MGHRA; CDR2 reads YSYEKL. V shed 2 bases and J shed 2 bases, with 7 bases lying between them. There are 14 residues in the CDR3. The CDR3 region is CASSQNRGNQPQHF. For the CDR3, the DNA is TGCGCCAGCAGCCAAAACAGGGGCAATCAGCCCCAGCATTTT.

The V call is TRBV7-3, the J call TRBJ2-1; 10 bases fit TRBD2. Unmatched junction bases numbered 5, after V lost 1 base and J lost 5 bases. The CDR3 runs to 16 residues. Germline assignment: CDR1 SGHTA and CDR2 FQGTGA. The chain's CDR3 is CASSLSLAGDHNEQFF. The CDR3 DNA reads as TGTGCCAGCAGCTTAAGTCTAGCGGGGGATCACAATGAGCAGTTCTTC.

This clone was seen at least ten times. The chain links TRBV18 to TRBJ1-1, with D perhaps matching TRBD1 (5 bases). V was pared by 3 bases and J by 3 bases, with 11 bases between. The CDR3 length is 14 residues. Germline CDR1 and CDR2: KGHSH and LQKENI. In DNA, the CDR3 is TGTGCCAGCTCACCGCTCAGGGCGGACACTGAAGCTTTCTTT. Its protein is CASSPLRADTEAFF.

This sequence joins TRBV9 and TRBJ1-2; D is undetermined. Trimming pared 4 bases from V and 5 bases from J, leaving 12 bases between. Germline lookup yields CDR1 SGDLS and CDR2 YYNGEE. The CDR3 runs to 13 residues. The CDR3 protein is CASSSRVPYGYTF. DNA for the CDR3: TGTGCCAGCAGCTCTCGGGTACCTTATGGCTACACCTTC.